Each of the 29 T cell receptor beta chains below was sequenced from the same sample in a study of synovial regulatory T cells in juvenile arthritis. Data came from immunoSEQ multiplex PCR; TCRdb stores just in-frame clones and leaves some out. The sample table includes 5,000 to 8,000 clones. The sample comprised Treg cells from blood. Subset reported: remaining (HLA-DR-negative) circulating blood Treg cells. The receptors shown here come from a donor younger than 30 with juvenile idiopathic arthritis.

V is TRBV12-5 and J is TRBJ1-1. The germline gives CDR1 LGHNT, CDR2 FRNRAP. The CDR3 covers 14 residues. No nucleotide data were recorded. CDR3 loop: CASGSPPGGTEAFF.

V is TRBV27 and J is TRBJ1-1; TCRdb gives TRBD1 as the D gene, but with no DNA this cannot be confirmed. Germline CDR1 MNHEY, CDR2 SMNVEV (reference sequence). CDR3 size: 15 residues. Only the protein is available. CDR3 sequence: CASSFLTGKNTEAFF.

The genes are TRBV19 and TRBJ1-1. CDR1 LNHDA and CDR2 SQIVND come from the germline V gene (reference sequence). CDR3 length: 12 residues. DNA was not recorded. The chain's CDR3 is CASSIDGEQAFF.

The chain is built from TRBV2 and TRBJ2-1; the TCRdb D gene call, TRBD2, has no DNA to confirm it. The CDR3 extends over 14 amino acids. Only the protein is available. CDR1 is SNHLY, CDR2 FYNNEI, per germline. This CDR3 is CASRKEEGSYEQFF.

The gene calls are TRBV6-5 and TRBJ2-2; TCRdb picks TRBD1, but there is no DNA to check that call. The CDR3 extends over 13 amino acids. No DNA is listed. The germline V gene has CDR1 MNHEY and CDR2 SVGAGI. The CDR3 sequence: CASSAHITGELFF.

This chain links TRBV4-1 with TRBJ2-1; TCRdb lists TRBD2, though no DNA is available to test this call. The germline gives CDR1 MGHRA, CDR2 YSYEKL. This CDR3 is built from 18 residues. No nucleotide data were recorded. Here the CDR3 reads CASSQGPGLAFNRDEQFF.

This clone is deemed medium-sized by its frequency. V and J are TRBV20-1 and TRBJ1-2. The CDR3 has 11 amino acids. DNA is not on record. Germline assignment: CDR1 DFQATT and CDR2 SNEGSKA (reference sequence). CDR3 in amino acids: CSARAVGGYTF.

J is TRBJ2-1 and V is TRBV18; TCRdb indicates TRBD2, and absent DNA this call remains unverified. CDR1 is KGHSH, CDR2 LQKENI, per germline. The length of the CDR3 is 16 residues. Only the protein is available. The CDR3 spells CASSPWTSGTVNEQFF.

This sequence joins TRBV30 and TRBJ2-1; as DNA is missing, the TRBD2 call by TCRdb cannot be tested. Per the germline V gene, CDR1 is GTSNPN and CDR2 is SVGIG (reference sequence). The CDR3 contains 11 residues. Only the protein is on record. The CDR3 loop reads CAWSAGNEQFF.

J is TRBJ2-7 and V is TRBV30; checking the TCRdb D call of TRBD1 is not possible without DNA. CDR3 length: 14 residues. No DNA appears here. Looked up from germline, CDR1 is GTSNPN and CDR2 is SVGIG (reference sequence). Here the CDR3 reads CAWSVGAGSYEQYF.

This clone is classed as medium-sized by frequency. This chain links TRBV5-1 with TRBJ2-1. CDR3 length: 17 amino acids. A DNA sequence was not provided. Germline V gene lookup returns CDR1 SGHRS and CDR2 YFSETQ. The CDR3 loop is CASSLSGRTTPYNEQFF.

This chain uses TRBV2 with TRBJ2-1. This CDR3 contains 13 residues. No DNA appears here. Germline-derived CDR1 and CDR2 are SNHLY and FYNNEI. CDR3 loop: CASSDPYLDEQFF.

The chain uses TRBV28 and TRBJ2-3; TCRdb reports TRBD1, a call that lacks DNA to check it against. The CDR3 is 15 amino acids. No DNA appears here. The germline gives CDR1 MDHEN, CDR2 SYDVKM. The CDR3: CASSFWLSSTDTQYF. The complete variable domain, with remaining parts taken from reference TRBV28 and TRBJ2-3, reads DVKVTQSSRYLVKRTGEKVFLECVQDMDHENMFWYRQDPGLGLRLIYFSYDVKMKEKGDIPEGYSVSREKKERFSLILESASTNQTSMYLCASSFWLSSTDTQYFGPGTRLTVL.

V gene TRBV18 combines with J gene TRBJ1-3; the TCRdb D gene call, TRBD1, has no DNA to confirm it. The CDR3 runs 16 residues. No nucleotide data were recorded. CDR1 is KGHSH and CDR2 is LQKENI in the germline V gene. The CDR3 sequence is CASSATGTGVGNTIYF.

This chain uses TRBV7-2 with TRBJ1-1; checking the TCRdb D call of TRBD1 is not possible without DNA. Germline V CDR1 and CDR2: SGHTA, FQGNSA. The CDR3 is made up of 14 amino acids. No DNA sequence is on record. CDR3 in amino acids: CASSFDRVNTEAFF. The full variable domain, completed using reference TRBV7-2 and TRBJ1-1, is GAGVSQSPSNKVTEKGKDVELRCDPISGHTALYWYRQSLGQGLEFLIYFQGNSAPDKSGLPSDRFSAERTGGSVSTLTIQRTQQEDSAVYLCASSFDRVNTEAFFGQGTRLTVV.

The chain employs TRBV7-2 and TRBJ2-3; TCRdb lists TRBD2, though no DNA is available to test this call. The CDR3 is made up of 16 amino acids. This entry has no DNA. CDR1 is SGHTA and CDR2 is FQGNSA in the germline V gene. The chain's CDR3 is CASSLGRSGKTDTQYF.

The chain recombines TRBV2 with TRBJ2-2; TCRdb picks TRBD2, but there is no DNA to check that call. Per the germline V gene, CDR1 is SNHLY and CDR2 is FYNNEI. There are 14 residues in the CDR3. Only the protein is available. CDR3 loop: CASRGAPNTGELFF.

The chain employs TRBV18 and TRBJ1-2; TCRdb reports TRBD1, a call that lacks DNA to check it against. CDR3 length: 17 residues. Only the protein is on record. Germline V gives CDR1 KGHSH, CDR2 LQKENI. The chain's CDR3 is CASSPKTGGDWDYGYTF. Variable domain in full (rest from reference TRBV18 and TRBJ1-2): NAGVMQNPRHLVRRRGQEARLRCSPMKGHSHVYWYRQLPEEGLKFMVYLQKENIIDESGMPKERFSAEFPKEGPSILRIQQVVRGDSAAYFCASSPKTGGDWDYGYTFGSGTRLTVV.

V gene TRBV19 combines with J gene TRBJ2-1; the D call from TCRdb, TRBD2, cannot be confirmed without DNA. From germline, CDR1 is LNHDA and CDR2 SQIVND (reference sequence). The CDR3 has 14 residues. DNA is not recorded here. This CDR3 is CASSVAGYYNEQFF.

The chain combines TRBV20-1 with TRBJ1-2. Per the germline V gene, CDR1 is DFQATT and CDR2 is SNEGSKA (reference sequence). This CDR3 is 11 amino acids long. A DNA sequence was not provided. This chain's CDR3 is CSPYINYGYTF.

The J gene is TRBJ1-2, the V gene TRBV5-5; TCRdb names TRBD1, which stays unverified in the absence of DNA. CDR1 is SGHKS, CDR2 YYEKEE, per germline (reference sequence). The length of the CDR3 is 13 residues. The nucleotide record is missing. The CDR3 reads CASSKGGDYGYTF.

This clone ranks as medium-sized (0.01 to 0.1%) in terms of frequency. J is TRBJ1-2 and V is TRBV6-1. Germline lookup yields CDR1 MNHNS and CDR2 SASEGT. CDR3 size: 16 residues. DNA was not recorded. The chain's CDR3 is CASSERSGGRLYGYTF.

The chain carries TRBV18 and TRBJ2-3. The CDR3 covers 12 residues. Only the protein is available. CDR1 and CDR2 (germline): KGHSH, LQKENI. The CDR3: CASSRKIDTQYF.

This sequence joins TRBV11-2 and TRBJ2-7; TCRdb designates TRBD2, a call that cannot be tested without DNA. The CDR3 covers 15 residues. No DNA accompanies this entry. Germline values: CDR1 SGHAT, CDR2 FQNNGV. The CDR3 sequence is CASSPAGGATYEQYF.

CDR3 sequence: CASSPGTGQAGELFF. This chain uses TRBV5-5 with TRBJ2-2; TCRdb returns TRBD1, unconfirmable since there is no DNA. Per the germline V gene, CDR1 is SGHKS and CDR2 is YYEKEE (reference sequence). This CDR3 comprises 15 residues. Only the protein is on record.

The chain uses TRBV9 and TRBJ2-3. The CDR3 has 13 residues. A DNA sequence was not provided. Germline CDR1 is SGDLS and CDR2 is YYNGEE. CDR3 region: CASRGNNTDTQYF.

The chain combines TRBV14 with TRBJ1-1. Germline CDR1 and CDR2: SGHDN and FVKESK. The CDR3 runs to 17 residues. No DNA has been recorded. This CDR3 is CASSQRIRAPLPHEAFF.

The chain couples TRBV10-1 to TRBJ1-1. This CDR3 region has 14 residues. The nucleotide record is missing. Germline V lookup: CDR1 WNHNN, CDR2 SYGVQD (reference sequence). The CDR3 is CASSRGERNTEAFF.

J is TRBJ1-1 and V is TRBV28; TCRdb designates TRBD1, a call that cannot be tested without DNA. The CDR3 loop spans 13 amino acids. No DNA appears here. The germline CDR1 and CDR2 sequences are MDHEN and SYDVKM. CDR3 sequence reads: CASRETGNTEAFF. Variable domain in full (rest from reference TRBV28 and TRBJ1-1): DVKVTQSSRYLVKRTGEKVFLECVQDMDHENMFWYRQDPGLGLRLIYFSYDVKMKEKGDIPEGYSVSREKKERFSLILESASTNQTSMYLCASRETGNTEAFFGQGTRLTVV.